One TCR beta chain is described in this entry. The length of the CDR3 is 13 residues. The V gene lost 3 bases and the J gene lost 1 base, with 7 bases spanning the gap. Germline V gives CDR1 SGDLS, CDR2 YYNGEE. The sample comes from a study of cytomegalovirus exposure and HLA in healthy donors. The PCR contained 60 Vbeta and 13 Jbeta primers. The repertoire was sequenced with immunoSEQ multiplex PCR; TCRdb's copy has only in-frame clones and lacks some. This sample has about 50,000 clones, with about three quarters found just once. This TCR derives from a woman in her 40s in good health and CMV-seropositive. The chain combines TRBV9 with TRBJ2-5; tentatively, D is TRBD1 (6 bases). Sequencing used PBMCs. The CDR3 region has the DNA TGTGCCAGCAGCGGGACAGCCCAAGAGACCCAGTACTTC. Residues: CASSGTAQETQYF.